Listed below are T cell receptor beta chains from one sample, sequenced in a study of chemoradiotherapy in HPV16-positive cancers. Libraries were prepared by immunoSEQ multiplex PCR; TCRdb keeps only in-frame clonotypes and omits some of them. The table has tens of thousands of clones, 73% seen once; the top ten hold roughly 2.5%. This specimen was acquired from a patient who underwent chemoradiotherapy. These TCRs come from a human donor with HPV-associated anogenital cancer. CDR3s include the opening cysteine and the closing phenylalanine or tryptophan. D genes are given only for firm matches. The size of a clone is reported for some rows only, either as once, few or many, or as a class for expanded clones.

abundance,len,v_gene,j_gene,d_gene,CDR3aa,CDR3nt
.,13,TRBV28,TRBJ1-2,TRBD1,CASSWDSNYGYTF,TGTGCCAGCAGCTGGGACAGTAACTATGGCTACACCTTC
.,19,TRBV7-9,TRBJ2-1,TRBD2,CASSLQRLAGASWGNEQFF,TGTGCCAGCAGCTTACAGCGACTAGCGGGGGCCTCATGGGGGAATGAGCAGTTCTTC
.,16,TRBV19,TRBJ1-5,.,CASSIGWQGGDQPQHF,TGTGCCAGTAGTATAGGTTGGCAGGGAGGGGATCAGCCCCAGCATTTT
.,14,TRBV29-1,TRBJ1-1,.,CSVSSGTRNTEAFF,TGCAGCGTAAGCTCCGGGACAAGGAACACTGAAGCTTTCTTT
.,14,TRBV7-8,TRBJ2-5,.,CASSLVWGSETQYF,TGTGCCAGCAGCTTAGTCTGGGGGTCAGAGACCCAGTACTTC
few,14,TRBV11-3,TRBJ2-7,TRBD2,CASSSGLAGYEQYF,TGTGCCAGCAGCTCAGGACTAGCGGGCTACGAGCAGTACTTC
.,15,TRBV28,TRBJ2-7,.,CASSFVGNRAYEQYF,TGTGCCAGCAGTTTTGTAGGGAACAGAGCCTACGAGCAGTACTTC
.,14,TRBV7-6,TRBJ1-1,.,CASSLALGNTEAFF,TGTGCCAGCAGCTTAGCGCTAGGGAACACTGAAGCTTTCTTT
.,18,TRBV28,TRBJ2-7,TRBD1,CASSSGQGGGKDTYEQYF,TGTGCCAGCAGTTCTGGACAGGGAGGAGGAAAGGATACCTACGAGCAGTACTTC
.,16,TRBV7-9,TRBJ1-2,.,CASSLATAGRRYGYTF,TGTGCCAGCAGCTTAGCGACGGCAGGGAGAAGGTATGGCTACACCTTC
.,15,TRBV27,TRBJ2-7,.,CASSSPRGGDYEQYF,TGTGCCAGCAGTTCCCCCCGAGGAGGGGACTACGAGCAGTACTTC
.,14,TRBV19,TRBJ2-7,.,CASSTGQSSYEQYF,TGTGCCAGTAGTACGGGACAAAGTTCCTACGAGCAGTACTTC
few,13,TRBV5-5,TRBJ1-2,TRBD1,CASSAGQLYGYTF,TGTGCCAGCAGCGCGGGACAGCTCTATGGCTACACCTTC
.,10,TRBV28,TRBJ2-7,.,CASSSDEQYF,TGTGCCAGCAGTTCGGACGAGCAGTACTTC
.,16,TRBV30,TRBJ2-1,TRBD2,CAWSSPGLASYNEQFF,TGTGCCTGGAGTTCCCCGGGACTAGCATCCTACAATGAGCAGTTCTTC
.,12,TRBV28,TRBJ1-5,.,CASSSGSQPQHF,TGTGCCAGCAGCTCAGGGAGTCAGCCCCAGCATTTT
few,13,TRBV7-7,TRBJ2-1,TRBD2,CASSSGLLNEQFF,TGTGCTAGCAGCTCGGGACTACTCAATGAGCAGTTCTTC